This TCR beta chain was sequenced for a study of cytomegalovirus exposure and HLA in healthy donors. Study-level findings and limits: Sequencing likely generated an artifact that appeared as a cluster of highly shared sequence variants. Researchers left out some V segments, among them TRBV6-2 and TRBV6-3, as indistinguishable.

Primers: 60 Vbeta forward and 13 Jbeta reverse. Profiling relied on immunoSEQ multiplex PCR, and the TCRdb table lists in-frame clones only, not all of them. The top ten hold around 1.6% of the sample, which has about 180,000 clones, 76% seen once. CDR3 length: 16 residues. Trimming removed 5 bases at V and 6 bases at J, with 22 bases between. Germline V gene sequence: CDR1 MNHNY, CDR2 SVGAGI (reference sequence). This clone was seen once. Its specificity is unknown. V is TRBV6-6 and J is TRBJ1-1, with D possibly TRBD1 on 6 matching bases. Sequenced material: PBMCs. The source of this sequence is a man between 18 and 29 years old in good health and CMV-seronegative. CDR3 in DNA: TGTGCCAGCAGTCTAAACCCCGACAGGCGAGAACCTGAAGCTTTCTTT. Translation gives CASSLNPDRREPEAFF.